This T cell receptor beta chain was found in a study of blood T cell repertoires in COVID-19. Study summary: The United States, Italy and Spain provided the acute and convalescent COVID-19 samples. Sources were T cells, B-cell-depleted T cells, or PBMCs; the material itself was cDNA or gDNA.

Original methodology: The assay estimated nucleated cells by amplifying reference gene primers. Sequenced by immunoSEQ multiplex PCR; TCRdb stores in-frame clones only, minus some. For V, J and clone size, that table is used; D and trimming come from the DNA. The sample lists under 200,000 clones, more than 70% occurring once. V was clipped by 4 bases and J by 5 bases; unmatched bases: 10. Germline CDR1 and CDR2: MGHRA and YSYEKL. This CDR3 contains 17 residues. Sequencing was performed on peripheral blood. The clonotype comes from a man younger than 35 with active or convalescent COVID-19. This chain links TRBV4-1 with TRBJ1-6; TRBD1 matches 8 bases. This chain's CDR3 is CASSLRAGGRDNSPLHF. In DNA form, the CDR3 reads TGCGCCAGCAGCCTAAGGGCAGGGGGCAGGGATAATTCACCCCTCCACTTT.